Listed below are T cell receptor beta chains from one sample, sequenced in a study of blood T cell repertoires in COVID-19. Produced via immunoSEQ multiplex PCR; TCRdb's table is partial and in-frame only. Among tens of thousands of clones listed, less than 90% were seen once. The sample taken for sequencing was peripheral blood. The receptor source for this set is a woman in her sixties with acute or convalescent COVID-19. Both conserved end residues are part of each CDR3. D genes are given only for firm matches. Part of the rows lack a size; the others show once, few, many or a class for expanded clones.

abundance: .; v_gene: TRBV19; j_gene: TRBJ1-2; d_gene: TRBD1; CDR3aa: CASSLTGDYGYTF; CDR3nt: TGTGCCAGTAGCTTAACAGGGGACTATGGCTACACCTTC
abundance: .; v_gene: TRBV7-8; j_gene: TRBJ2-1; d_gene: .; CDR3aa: CASSSRESSYNEQFF; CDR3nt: TGTGCCAGCAGCTCCCGGGAAAGCTCCTACAATGAGCAGTTCTTC
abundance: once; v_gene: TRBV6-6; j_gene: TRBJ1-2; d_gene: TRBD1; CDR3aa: CASSYTLQGALDGYTF; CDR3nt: TGTGCCAGCAGTTACACACTACAGGGGGCCCTGGACGGCTACACCTTC
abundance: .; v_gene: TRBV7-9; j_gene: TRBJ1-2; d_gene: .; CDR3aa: CASSLQNTPYYGYTF; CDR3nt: TGTGCCAGCAGCCTACAGAATACACCGTACTATGGCTACACCTTC
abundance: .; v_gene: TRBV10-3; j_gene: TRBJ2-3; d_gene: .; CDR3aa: CAISRLGGPDTQYF; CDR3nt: TGTGCCATCAGTCGACTAGGCGGGCCAGATACGCAGTATTTT
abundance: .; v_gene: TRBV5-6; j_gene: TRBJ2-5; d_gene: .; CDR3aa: CASSLKRAGHGETQYF; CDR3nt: TGTGCCAGCAGCTTGAAGCGGGCAGGGCATGGGGAGACCCAGTACTTC
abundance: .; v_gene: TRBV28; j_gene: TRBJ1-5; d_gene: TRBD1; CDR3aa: CASSRDRNQPQHF; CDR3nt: TGTGCCAGCAGCCGGGACAGAAATCAGCCCCAGCATTTT
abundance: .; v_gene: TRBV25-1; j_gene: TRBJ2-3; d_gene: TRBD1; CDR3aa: CASSVGQGADTQYF; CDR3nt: TGTGCCAGCAGTGTGGGGCAGGGGGCAGATACGCAGTATTTT
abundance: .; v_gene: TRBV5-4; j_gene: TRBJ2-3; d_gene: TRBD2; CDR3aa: CASSLVGSGIQDTQYF; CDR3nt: TGTGCCAGCAGCTTGGTGGGTAGCGGGATTCAAGATACGCAGTATTTT
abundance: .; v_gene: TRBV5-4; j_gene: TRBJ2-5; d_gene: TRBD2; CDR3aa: CASSLETSRPTEETQYF; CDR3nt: TGTGCCAGCAGCTTGGAGACTAGCCGGCCGACGGAAGAGACCCAGTACTTC
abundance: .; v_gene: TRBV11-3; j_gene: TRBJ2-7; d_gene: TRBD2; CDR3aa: CASSRGLADIDEQYF; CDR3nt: TGTGCCAGCAGCCGGGGACTAGCGGATATCGACGAGCAGTACTTC
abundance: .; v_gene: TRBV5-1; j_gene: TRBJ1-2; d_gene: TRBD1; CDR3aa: CASSLGQGTTYGYTF; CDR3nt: TGCGCCAGCAGCCTGGGACAGGGTACTACGTATGGCTACACCTTC
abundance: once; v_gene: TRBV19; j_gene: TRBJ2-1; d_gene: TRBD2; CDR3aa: CASSIAGGRHNEQFF; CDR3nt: TGTGCCAGTAGTATAGCGGGAGGGCGACACAATGAGCAGTTCTTC
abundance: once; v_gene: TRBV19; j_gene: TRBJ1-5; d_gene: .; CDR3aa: CASSIPWGGQPQHF; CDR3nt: TGTGCCAGTAGTATTCCGTGGGGGGGTCAGCCCCAGCATTTT
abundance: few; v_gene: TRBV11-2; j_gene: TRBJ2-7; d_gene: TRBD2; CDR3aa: CASRSRGDGSYEQYF; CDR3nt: TGTGCCAGCAGGTCCCGGGGGGACGGCTCCTACGAGCAGTACTTC
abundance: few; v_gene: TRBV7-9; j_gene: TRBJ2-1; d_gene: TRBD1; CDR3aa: CASIKTGTGFDEQFF; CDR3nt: TGTGCCAGCATAAAGACCGGGACAGGGTTCGATGAGCAGTTCTTC
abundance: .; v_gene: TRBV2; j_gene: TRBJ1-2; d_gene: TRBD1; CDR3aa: CASTPRGGGYGYTF; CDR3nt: TGTGCCAGCACCCCTAGAGGGGGCGGGTATGGCTACACCTTC
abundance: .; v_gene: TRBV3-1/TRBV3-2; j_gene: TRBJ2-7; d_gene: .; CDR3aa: CASSPSAYEQYF; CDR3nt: TGTGCCAGCAGCCCCTCCGCCTACGAGCAGTACTTC
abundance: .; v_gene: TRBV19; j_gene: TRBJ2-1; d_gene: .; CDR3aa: CASSMTASYNEQFF; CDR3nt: TGTGCCAGTAGTATGACAGCCTCCTACAATGAGCAGTTCTTC
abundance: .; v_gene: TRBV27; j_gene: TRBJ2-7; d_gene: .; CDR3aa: CASGRQGPSYEQYF; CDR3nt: TGTGCCAGCGGCCGGCAGGGGCCTTCCTACGAGCAGTACTTC
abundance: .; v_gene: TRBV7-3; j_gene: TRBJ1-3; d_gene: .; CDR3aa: CASSLYGLAGNTIYF; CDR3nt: TGTGCCAGCAGCTTATATGGGCTAGCAGGAAACACCATATATTTT
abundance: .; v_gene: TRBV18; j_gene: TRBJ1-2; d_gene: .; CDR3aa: CASSPPTGTGYTF; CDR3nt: TGTGCCAGCTCACCACCCACAGGGACTGGCTACACCTTC
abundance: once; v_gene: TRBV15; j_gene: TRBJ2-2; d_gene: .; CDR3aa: CATSSGGPAGELFF; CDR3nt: TGTGCCACCAGCAGCGGGGGGCCCGCCGGGGAGCTGTTTTTT
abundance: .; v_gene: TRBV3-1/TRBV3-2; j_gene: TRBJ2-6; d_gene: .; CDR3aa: CASSQVTLSRSGANVLTF; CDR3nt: TGTGCCAGCAGCCAAGTAACACTATCTCGCTCTGGGGCCAACGTCCTGACTTTC
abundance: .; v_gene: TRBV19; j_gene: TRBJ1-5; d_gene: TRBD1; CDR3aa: CASSIFHGTDSNQPQHF; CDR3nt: TGTGCCAGTAGTATTTTCCACGGGACAGATAGCAATCAGCCCCAGCATTTT
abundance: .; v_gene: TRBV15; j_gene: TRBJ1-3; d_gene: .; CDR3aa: CATRRDFSSGNTIYF; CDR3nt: TGTGCCACCAGGAGGGACTTCAGCTCTGGAAACACCATATATTTT
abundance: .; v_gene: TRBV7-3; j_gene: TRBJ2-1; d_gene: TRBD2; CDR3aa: CASSLTSGRPYNEQFF; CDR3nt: TGTGCCAGCAGCCTTACTAGCGGGAGGCCCTACAATGAGCAGTTCTTC
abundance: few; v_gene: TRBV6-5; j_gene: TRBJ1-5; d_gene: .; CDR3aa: CASGPDYYQPQHF; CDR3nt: TGTGCCAGCGGCCCAGATTATTATCAGCCCCAGCATTTT
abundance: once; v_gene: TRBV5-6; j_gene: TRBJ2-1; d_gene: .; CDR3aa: CASSLPNGGVNNEQFF; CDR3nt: TGTGCCAGCAGCCTCCCAAACGGAGGGGTAAACAATGAGCAGTTCTTC
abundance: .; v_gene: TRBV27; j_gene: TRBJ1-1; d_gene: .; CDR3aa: CASSLAGFASTEAFF; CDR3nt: TGTGCCAGCAGTTTGGCGGGCTTCGCTTCCACTGAAGCTTTCTTT
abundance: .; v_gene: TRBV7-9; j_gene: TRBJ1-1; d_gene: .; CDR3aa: CASSLSGVAEAFF; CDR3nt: TGTGCCAGCAGCTTATCCGGTGTGGCTGAAGCTTTCTTT
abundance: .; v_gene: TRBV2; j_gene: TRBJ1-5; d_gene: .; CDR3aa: CASSESRVYNQPQHF; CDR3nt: TGTGCCAGCAGTGAATCGAGGGTCTACAATCAGCCCCAGCATTTT
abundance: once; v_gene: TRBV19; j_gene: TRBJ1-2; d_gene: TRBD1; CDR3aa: CASSMSGTGSNGYTF; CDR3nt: TGTGCCAGTAGTATGTCCGGGACAGGGAGTAACGGCTACACCTTC
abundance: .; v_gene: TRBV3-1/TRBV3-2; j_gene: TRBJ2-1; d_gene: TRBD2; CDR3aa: CASSPLAGVYNEQFF; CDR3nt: TGTGCCAGCAGTCCCCTAGCGGGAGTATACAATGAGCAGTTCTTC
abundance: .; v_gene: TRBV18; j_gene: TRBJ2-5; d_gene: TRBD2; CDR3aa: CASSPRTSGSKTQYF; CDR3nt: TGTGCCAGCTCACCCCGGACTAGCGGGAGTAAGACCCAGTACTTC
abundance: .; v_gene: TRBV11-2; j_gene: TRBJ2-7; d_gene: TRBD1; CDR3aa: CASSPSDRGSYEQYF; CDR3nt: TGTGCCAGCAGCCCTTCCGACAGGGGATCCTACGAGCAGTACTTC
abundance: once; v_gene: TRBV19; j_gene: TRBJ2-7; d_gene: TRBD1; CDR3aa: CASQGQAGSYEQYF; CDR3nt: TGTGCCAGCCAGGGACAGGCAGGTTCCTACGAGCAGTACTTC
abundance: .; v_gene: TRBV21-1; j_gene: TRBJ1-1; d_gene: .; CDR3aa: CASSKALRQGTNTEAFF; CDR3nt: TGTGCCAGCAGCAAAGCGCTCCGACAGGGGACGAACACTGAAGCTTTCTTT
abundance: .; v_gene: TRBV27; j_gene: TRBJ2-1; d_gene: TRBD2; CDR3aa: CASSRKRASGGDNEQFF; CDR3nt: TGTGCCAGCAGTCGGAAACGTGCTAGCGGGGGAGACAATGAGCAGTTCTTC
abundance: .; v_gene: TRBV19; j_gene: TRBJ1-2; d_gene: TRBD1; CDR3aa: CASRPPDRGHGYTF; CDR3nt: TGTGCCAGTAGGCCCCCGGACAGGGGACATGGCTACACCTTC
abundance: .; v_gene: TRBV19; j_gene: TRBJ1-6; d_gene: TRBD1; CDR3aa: CASSSFGPKGASYNSPLHF; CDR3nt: TGTGCCAGTAGTTCCTTCGGCCCGAAGGGGGCATCCTATAATTCACCCCTCCACTTT
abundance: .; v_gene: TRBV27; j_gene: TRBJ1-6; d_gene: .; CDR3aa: CASSLSGSFSYNSPLHF; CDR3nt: TGTGCCAGCAGTTTATCGGGCAGCTTCTCCTATAATTCACCCCTCCACTTT
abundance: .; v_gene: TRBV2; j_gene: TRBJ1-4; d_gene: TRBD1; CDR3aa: CASSRQGGGEKLFF; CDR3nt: TGTGCCAGCAGTCGACAGGGTGGGGGAGAAAAACTGTTTTTT
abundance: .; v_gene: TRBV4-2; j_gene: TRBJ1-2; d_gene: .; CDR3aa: CASSQDSGLNNGYTF; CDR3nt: TGTGCCAGCAGCCAAGATTCAGGCCTCAACAATGGCTACACCTTC
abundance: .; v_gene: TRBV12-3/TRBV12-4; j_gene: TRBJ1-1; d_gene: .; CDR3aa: CASSPPPGGGAFF; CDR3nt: TGTGCCAGCAGCCCACCCCCGGGTGGAGGAGCTTTCTTT
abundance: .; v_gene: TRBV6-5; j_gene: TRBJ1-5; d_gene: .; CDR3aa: CASSYLTGNQPQHF; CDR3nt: TGTGCCAGCAGTTATCTCACAGGCAATCAGCCCCAGCATTTT
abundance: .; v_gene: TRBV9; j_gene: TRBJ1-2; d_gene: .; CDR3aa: CASSVEQNYGYTF; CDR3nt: TGTGCCAGCAGCGTAGAACAGAACTATGGCTACACCTTC
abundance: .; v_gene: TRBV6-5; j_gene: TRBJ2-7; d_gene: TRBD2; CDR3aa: CASSRDYYEQYF; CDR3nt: TGTGCCAGCAGCCGGGACTACTACGAGCAGTACTTC
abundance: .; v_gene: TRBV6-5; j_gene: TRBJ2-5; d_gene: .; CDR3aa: CASTTTRGETQYF; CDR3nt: TGTGCCAGCACCACAACCCGAGGGGAGACCCAGTACTTC
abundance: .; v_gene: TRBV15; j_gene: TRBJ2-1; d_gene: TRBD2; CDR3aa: CATSTSGGAYNEQFF; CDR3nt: TGTGCCACCAGCACGAGCGGGGGGGCCTACAATGAGCAGTTCTTC
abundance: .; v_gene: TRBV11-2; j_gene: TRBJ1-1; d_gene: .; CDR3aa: CASSPFRGDTEAFF; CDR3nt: TGTGCCAGCAGCCCTTTCCGGGGGGACACTGAAGCTTTCTTT